The clone carrying this T cell receptor beta chain has only a few counts. Its target is unknown. The sample originates from a study of T-cell memory formation after mild COVID-19. Study summary: In these data, TCR clusters were largely donor specific.

Constant-segment primers served in 5'RACE that generated TCR alpha and TCR beta cDNA libraries bearing sample barcodes and UMIs. TCRdb used MiXCR to reprocess the 5' RACE reads, holding one entry per CDR3 protein. Of some 320,000 distinct CDR3 sequences listed, roughly an eighth are singletons. CDR3 length equals 14 residues. Germline values: CDR1 ENHRY, CDR2 SYGVKD. V shed 0 bases and J 4 bases; nucleotides not matched to a gene: 1. Study-wide results and limits: CD4+ contracting clones were found mainly in CM and EM, and CD8+ ones in EMRA.

The sequenced sample was PBMCs or a T cell subset sorted from them (not recorded which). The origin of this receptor is a man younger than 30 who had mild COVID-19 (a few samples of this study predate the infection). Cell type and time point are not known. J is TRBJ2-7 and V is TRBV10-3, with TRBD1 matching over 9 bases. The CDR3: CAISESGTGYEQYF. In DNA form, the CDR3 reads TGTGCCATCAGTGAGTCGGGGACAGGGTACGAGCAGTACTTC.